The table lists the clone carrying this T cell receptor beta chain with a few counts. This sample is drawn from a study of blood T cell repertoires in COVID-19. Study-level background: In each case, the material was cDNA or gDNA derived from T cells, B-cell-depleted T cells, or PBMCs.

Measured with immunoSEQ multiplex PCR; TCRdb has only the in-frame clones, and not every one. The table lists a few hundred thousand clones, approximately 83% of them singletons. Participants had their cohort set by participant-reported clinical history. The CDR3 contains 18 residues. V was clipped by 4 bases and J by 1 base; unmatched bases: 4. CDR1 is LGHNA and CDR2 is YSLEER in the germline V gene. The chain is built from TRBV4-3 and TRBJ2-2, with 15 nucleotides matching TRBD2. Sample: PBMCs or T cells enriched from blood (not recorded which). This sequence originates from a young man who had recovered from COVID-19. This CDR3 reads CASSRGTSGGKNTGELFF. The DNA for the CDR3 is TGCGCCAGCAGCCGCGGGACTAGCGGGGGGAAGAACACCGGGGAGCTGTTTTTT.